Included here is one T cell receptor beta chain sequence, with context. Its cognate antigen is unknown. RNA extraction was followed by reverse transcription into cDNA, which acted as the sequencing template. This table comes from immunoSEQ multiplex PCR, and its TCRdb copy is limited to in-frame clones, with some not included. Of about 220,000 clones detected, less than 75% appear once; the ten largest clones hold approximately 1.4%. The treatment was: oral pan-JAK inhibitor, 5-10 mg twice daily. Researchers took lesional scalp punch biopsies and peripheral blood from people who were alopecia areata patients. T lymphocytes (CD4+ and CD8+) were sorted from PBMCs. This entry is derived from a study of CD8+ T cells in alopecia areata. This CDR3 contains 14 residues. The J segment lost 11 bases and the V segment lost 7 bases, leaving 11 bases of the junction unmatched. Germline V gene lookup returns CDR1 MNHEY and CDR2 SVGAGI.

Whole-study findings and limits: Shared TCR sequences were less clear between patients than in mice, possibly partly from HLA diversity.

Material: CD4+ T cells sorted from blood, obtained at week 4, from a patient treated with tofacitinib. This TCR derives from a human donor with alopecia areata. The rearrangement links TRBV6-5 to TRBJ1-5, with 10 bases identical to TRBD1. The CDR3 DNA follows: TGTGCCAGCAAGCCGGGACAGGGGATGGGGGCCCAGCATTTT. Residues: CASKPGQGMGAQHF.